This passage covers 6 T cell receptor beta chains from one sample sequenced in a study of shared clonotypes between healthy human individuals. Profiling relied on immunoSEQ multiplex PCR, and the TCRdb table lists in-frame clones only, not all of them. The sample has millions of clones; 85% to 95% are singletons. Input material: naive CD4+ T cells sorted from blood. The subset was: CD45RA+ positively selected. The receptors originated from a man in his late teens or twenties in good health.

DNA for the CDR3: TGCGCCAGCAGCCCGACAGGGACAACGAACACCGGGGAGCTGTTTTTT. Its translation is CASSPTGTTNTGELFF. The V call is TRBV5-1, the J call TRBJ2-2; the match to TRBD1 covers 7 bases. This CDR3 comprises 16 residues. The germline CDR1 and CDR2 sequences are SGHRS and YFSETQ. V lost 4 bases, J lost 0 bases, and 6 bases stayed unmatched.

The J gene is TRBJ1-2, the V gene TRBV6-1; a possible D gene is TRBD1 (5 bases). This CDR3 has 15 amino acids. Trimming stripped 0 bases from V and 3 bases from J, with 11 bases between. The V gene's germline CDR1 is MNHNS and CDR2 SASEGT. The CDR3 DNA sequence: TGTGCCAGCAGTGAAGCGGGGGGAGGGCACTATGGCTACACCTTC. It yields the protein CASSEAGGGHYGYTF.

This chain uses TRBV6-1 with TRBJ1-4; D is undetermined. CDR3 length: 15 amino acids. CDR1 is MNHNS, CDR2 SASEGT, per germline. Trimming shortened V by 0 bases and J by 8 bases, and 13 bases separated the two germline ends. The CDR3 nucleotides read TGTGCCAGCAGTGAAGCTCCCCAGATCGGGGAAAAACTGTTTTTT. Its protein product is CASSEAPQIGEKLFF.

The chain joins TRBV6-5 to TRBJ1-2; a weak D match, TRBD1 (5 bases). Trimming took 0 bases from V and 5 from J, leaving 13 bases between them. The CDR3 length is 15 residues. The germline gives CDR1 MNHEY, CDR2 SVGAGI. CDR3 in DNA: TGTGCCAGCAGTTACTCTCGTCCGGGACGGTATGGCTACACCTTC. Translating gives CASSYSRPGRYGYTF.

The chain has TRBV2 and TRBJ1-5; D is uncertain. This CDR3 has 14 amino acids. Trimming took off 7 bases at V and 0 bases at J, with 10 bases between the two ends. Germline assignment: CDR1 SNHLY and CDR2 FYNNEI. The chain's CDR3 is CASKGSTSNQPQHF. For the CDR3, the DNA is TGTGCCAGCAAAGGCAGTACTAGCAATCAGCCCCAGCATTTT. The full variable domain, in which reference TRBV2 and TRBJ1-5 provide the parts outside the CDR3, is EPEVTQTPSHQVTQMGQEVILRCVPISNHLYFYWYRQILGQKVEFLVSFYNNEISEKSEIFDDQFSVERPDGSNFTLKIRSTKLEDSAMYFCASKGSTSNQPQHFGDGTRLSIL.

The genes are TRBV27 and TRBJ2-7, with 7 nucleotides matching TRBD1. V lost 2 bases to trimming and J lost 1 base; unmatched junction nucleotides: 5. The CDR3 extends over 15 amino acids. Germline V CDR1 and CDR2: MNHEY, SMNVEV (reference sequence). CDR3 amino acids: CASSLGVTGSYEQYF. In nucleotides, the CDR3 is TGTGCCAGCAGTTTAGGAGTGACAGGGTCCTACGAGCAGTACTTC.